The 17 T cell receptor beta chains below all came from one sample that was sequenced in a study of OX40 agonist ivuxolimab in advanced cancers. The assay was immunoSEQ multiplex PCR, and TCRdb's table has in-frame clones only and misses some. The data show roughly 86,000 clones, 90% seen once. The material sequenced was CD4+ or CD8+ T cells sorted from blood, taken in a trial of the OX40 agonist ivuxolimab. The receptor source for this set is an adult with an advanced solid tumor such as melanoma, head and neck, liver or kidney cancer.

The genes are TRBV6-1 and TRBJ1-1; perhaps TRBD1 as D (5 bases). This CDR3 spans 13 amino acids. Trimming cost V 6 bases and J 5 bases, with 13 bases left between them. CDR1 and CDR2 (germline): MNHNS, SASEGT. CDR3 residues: CASRPYRGTEAFF. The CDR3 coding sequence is TGTGCCAGCAGGCCATATAGGGGAACTGAAGCTTTCTTT.

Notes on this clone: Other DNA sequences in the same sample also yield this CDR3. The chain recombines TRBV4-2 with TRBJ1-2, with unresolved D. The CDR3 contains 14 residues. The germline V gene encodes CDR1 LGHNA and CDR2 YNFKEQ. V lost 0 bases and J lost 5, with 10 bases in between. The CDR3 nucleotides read TGTGCCAGCAGCCAAGAAAGAGTAGGGTATGGCTACACCTTC. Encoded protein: CASSQERVGYGYTF.

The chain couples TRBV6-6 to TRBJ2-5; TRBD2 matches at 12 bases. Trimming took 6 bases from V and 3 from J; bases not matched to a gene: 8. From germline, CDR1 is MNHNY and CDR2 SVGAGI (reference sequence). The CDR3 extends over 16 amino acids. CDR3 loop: CASSIRTSGIEETQYF. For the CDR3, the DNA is TGTGCCAGCAGCATAAGGACTAGCGGGATTGAAGAGACCCAGTACTTC.

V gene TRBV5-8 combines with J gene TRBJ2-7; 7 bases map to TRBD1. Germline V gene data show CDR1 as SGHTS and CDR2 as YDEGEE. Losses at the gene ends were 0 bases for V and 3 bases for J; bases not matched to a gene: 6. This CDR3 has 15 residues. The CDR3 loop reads CASSLGQGRNYEQYF. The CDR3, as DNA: TGTGCCAGCAGCTTGGGACAGGGTAGGAACTACGAGCAGTACTTC.

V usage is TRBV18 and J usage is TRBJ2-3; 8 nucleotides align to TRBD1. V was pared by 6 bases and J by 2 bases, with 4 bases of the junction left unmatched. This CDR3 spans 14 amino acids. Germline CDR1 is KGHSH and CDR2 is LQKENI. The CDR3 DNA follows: TGTGCCAGCTCTCAGGGGGCTGCCACAGATACGCAGTATTTT. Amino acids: CASSQGAATDTQYF.

The CDR3 sequence: CSAKTSGRSYEQYF. The CDR3 coding sequence is TGCAGCGCCAAAACTAGCGGGAGATCCTACGAGCAGTACTTC. V usage is TRBV29-1 and J usage is TRBJ2-7, with 11 bases lining up with TRBD2. Germline assignment: CDR1 SQVTM and CDR2 ANQGSEA. Germline trimming cut 7 bases from V and 1 base from J; bases unmatched to any gene: 6. The CDR3 covers 14 residues.

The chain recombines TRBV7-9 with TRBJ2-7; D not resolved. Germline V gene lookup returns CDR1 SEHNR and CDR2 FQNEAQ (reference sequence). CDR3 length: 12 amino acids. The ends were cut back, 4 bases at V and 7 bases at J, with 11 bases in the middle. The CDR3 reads CASSSLRREQYF. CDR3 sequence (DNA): TGTGCCAGCAGCTCCCTTAGACGGGAGCAGTACTTC.

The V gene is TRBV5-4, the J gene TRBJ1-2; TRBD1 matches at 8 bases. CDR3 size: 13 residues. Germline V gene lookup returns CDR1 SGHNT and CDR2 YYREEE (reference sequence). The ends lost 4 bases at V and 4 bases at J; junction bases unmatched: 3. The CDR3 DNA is TGTGCCAGCAGCCCAGGGACAGGCTATGGCTACACCTTC. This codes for CASSPGTGYGYTF.

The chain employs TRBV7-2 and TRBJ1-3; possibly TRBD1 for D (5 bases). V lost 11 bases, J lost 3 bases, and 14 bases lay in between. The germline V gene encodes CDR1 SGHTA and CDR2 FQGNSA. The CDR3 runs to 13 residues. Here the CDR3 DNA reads TGTGCCGACAGTGCCGTAGTTGGAAACACCATATATTTT. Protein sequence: CADSAVVGNTIYF. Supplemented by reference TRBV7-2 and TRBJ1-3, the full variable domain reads GAGVSQSPSNKVTEKGKDVELRCDPISGHTALYWYRQSLGQGLEFLIYFQGNSAPDKSGLPSDRFSAERTGGSVSTLTIQRTQQEDSAVYLCADSAVVGNTIYFGEGSWLTVV.

The CDR3 protein is CASKEGLNTEAFF. In DNA, the CDR3 is TGCGCCAGCAAGGAGGGGCTGAACACTGAAGCTTTCTTT. The rearrangement links TRBV10-1 to TRBJ1-1; possibly TRBD1 for D (5 bases). The CDR3 extends over 13 amino acids. Trimming left V 7 bases short and J 0 bases short, with 9 bases between. CDR1 is WNHNN, CDR2 SYGVQD, per germline (reference sequence).

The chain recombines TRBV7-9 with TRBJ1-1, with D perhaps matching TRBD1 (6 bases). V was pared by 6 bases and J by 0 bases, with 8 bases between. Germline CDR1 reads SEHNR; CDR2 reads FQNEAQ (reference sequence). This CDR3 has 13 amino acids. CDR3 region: CASRRQVNTEAFF. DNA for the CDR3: TGTGCCAGCAGACGACAGGTGAACACTGAAGCTTTCTTT.

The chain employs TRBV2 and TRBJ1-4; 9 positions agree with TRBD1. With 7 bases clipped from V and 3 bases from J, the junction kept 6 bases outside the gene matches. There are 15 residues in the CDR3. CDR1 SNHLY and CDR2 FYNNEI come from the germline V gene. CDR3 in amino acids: CASKLQGAANEKLFF. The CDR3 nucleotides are TGTGCCAGCAAATTACAGGGGGCGGCTAATGAAAAACTGTTTTTT.

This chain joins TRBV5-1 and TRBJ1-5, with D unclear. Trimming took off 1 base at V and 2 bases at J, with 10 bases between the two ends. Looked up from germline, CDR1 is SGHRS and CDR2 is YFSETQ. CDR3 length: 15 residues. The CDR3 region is CASSLLGMGNQPQHF. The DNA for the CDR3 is TGCGCCAGCAGCTTGCTGGGGATGGGCAATCAGCCCCAGCATTTT.

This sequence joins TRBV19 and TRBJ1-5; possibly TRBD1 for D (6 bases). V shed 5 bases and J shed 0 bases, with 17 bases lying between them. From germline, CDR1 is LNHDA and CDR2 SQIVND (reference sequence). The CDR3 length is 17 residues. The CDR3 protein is CASSGMEGGYSNQPQHF. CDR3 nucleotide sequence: TGTGCCAGTAGTGGAATGGAGGGGGGCTATAGCAATCAGCCCCAGCATTTT.

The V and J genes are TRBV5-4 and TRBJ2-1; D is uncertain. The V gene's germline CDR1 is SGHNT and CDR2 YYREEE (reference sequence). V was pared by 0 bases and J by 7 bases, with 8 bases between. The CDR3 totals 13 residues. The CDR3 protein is CASSLELRNEQFF. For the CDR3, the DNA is TGTGCCAGCAGCTTGGAGCTGCGAAATGAGCAGTTCTTC.

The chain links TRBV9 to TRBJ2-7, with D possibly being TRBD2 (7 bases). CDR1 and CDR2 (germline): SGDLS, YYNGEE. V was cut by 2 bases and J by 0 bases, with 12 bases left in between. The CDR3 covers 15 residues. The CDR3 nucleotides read TGTGCCAGCAGCGTGCGCGGGGGCGCCTCCTACGAGCAGTACTTC. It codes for CASSVRGGASYEQYF.

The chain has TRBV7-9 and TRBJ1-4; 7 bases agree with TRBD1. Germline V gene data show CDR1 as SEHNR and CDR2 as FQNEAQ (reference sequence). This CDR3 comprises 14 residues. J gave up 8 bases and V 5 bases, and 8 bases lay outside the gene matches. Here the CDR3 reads CASSQDRAGEKLFF. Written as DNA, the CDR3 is TGTGCCAGCAGCCAAGACAGGGCGGGAGAAAAACTGTTTTTT.